This T cell receptor (beta chain) was identified in a study of shared clonotypes between healthy human individuals. This clone was counted once. Its antigen is still unknown. Whole-study results and caveats: The study sampled only blood, and tissue repertoires likely differ. Rarefaction curves obtained for sorted subsets showed sequencing incomplete despite large depth.

TCRdb keeps only in-frame clones here, not all; method: immunoSEQ multiplex PCR. The repertoire has about 590,000 clones, 95% to 96% of them found once; the top ten carry 0.095% to 0.12%. It was CD45RO-negative cells, positively selected for CCR7, that made up naive CD8 cells, with terminally differentiated effector memory CD45RA+ cells excluded. The study drew its donors from healthy HIV-negative adults without recent acute infections or vaccinations. Germline CDR1 and CDR2: PRHDT and FYEKMQ (reference sequence). This CDR3 comprises 14 residues. J was trimmed by 4 bases and V by 4 bases; bases with no gene match: 4.

Input material: naive CD8+ T cells sorted from blood. The chain is built from TRBV13 and TRBJ2-1; 7 bases are shared with TRBD2. The TCR was taken from a woman aged 25 to 39 in good health. CDR3 sequence reads: CASSSLAVYNEQFF. The CDR3 coding sequence is TGTGCCAGCAGCTCGCTAGCGGTTTACAATGAGCAGTTCTTC.